This TCR beta chain was sequenced in a study of blood T cell repertoires in COVID-19. Study summary: Material from acute and convalescent COVID-19 was sourced from the United States, Italy and Spain.

How the authors handled the data: Amplification with reference gene primers provided the estimates of nucleated cell counts. Repertoires were generated with immunoSEQ multiplex PCR, while TCRdb's copy carries only in-frame clones and drops some. V and J calls and clone size follow that table, whereas D and trimming were derived from the DNA. The data contain 200,000 to 300,000 clones, more than 75% of them singletons. Unmatched junction bases numbered 13, after V lost 10 bases and J lost 5 bases. This CDR3 is 14 amino acids long. CDR1 MNHEY and CDR2 SVGEGT come from the germline V gene. Sequencing was done on a sample of peripheral blood. The chain joins TRBV6-2 or TRBV6-3 to TRBJ2-7, with TRBD1 matching over 8 bases. The source of this sequence is a man between 40 and 49 years old who had recovered from COVID-19. CDR3 in amino acids: CATRPQGASHEQYF. CDR3 coding DNA: TGTGCCACCCGCCCCCAGGGGGCGTCTCACGAGCAGTACTTC.